The clone carrying this TCR beta chain is categorized as large. This specimen includes other DNA sequences encoding the same CDR3. Sequencing was performed with immunoSEQ multiplex PCR; in TCRdb, only in-frame clones are kept and a portion is missing. This repertoire shows about 14,000 clones, around 70% found once; its top ten account for under 35%. This sample is part of a study of sequential checkpoint blockade in melanoma. Study in general: Patients were randomized 1:1 to nivolumab-then-ipilimumab or ipilimumab-then-nivolumab first-line. After both sequences, patients received maintenance nivolumab.

Treatment noted: randomized to nivolumab then ipilimumab (arm A) or the reverse (arm B). None of the patients previously received DNA-damaging chemotherapy. PBMC sorting kept live CD3+CD8+ cells without CD19 or CD56. The TCR was taken from a human donor with melanoma. Material: CD8+ T cells sorted from blood (inferred from file names), obtained from a patient given nivolumab and ipilimumab in sequence.

The CDR3 here is CAGWTGGSYEQYF. CDR3 coding DNA: TGTGCCGGCTGGACAGGAGGCTCCTACGAGCAGTACTTC. The chain employs TRBV30 and TRBJ2-7, with TRBD1 matching over 7 bases. The CDR3 is made up of 13 amino acids. The trim removed 8 bases at V and 0 bases at J, leaving 7 bases unmatched. From germline, CDR1 is GTSNPN and CDR2 SVGIG (reference sequence).